Described below is a single TCR beta chain sequence and its context. Its antigen is still unknown. Depth targeted 1 in 200,000 to 1 in 1 million T cells, averaging approximately 9.3x coverage per clonotype. Assay used: immunoSEQ multiplex PCR; TCRdb lists only in-frame clones, some missing. Counted here are about 300,000 clones, around 76% occurring once; the ten biggest clones make up about 5.3%. V dropped 4 bases and J dropped 5; count of bases not matched to a gene: 11. CDR3 length equals 16 residues. Germline lookup yields CDR1 SGDLS and CDR2 YYNGEE. The sample is drawn from a study of cytotoxic CD8 clonotypes in ibrutinib-treated CLL. Broader study findings: Stable or contracted on treatment, public clonotypes were also uncommon.

About 1.9 micrograms of genomic DNA (from cryopreserved PBMCs) were used for TCR beta libraries. The TCR sequence derives from a human donor with chronic lymphocytic leukemia. The chain recombines TRBV9 with TRBJ2-7; TRBD2 agrees at 11 bases. Source: PBMCs, taken at disease progression, from a patient treated with ibrutinib. As DNA, the CDR3 is TGTGCCAGCAGCCCCTCTGTAGCGGGGGGGCTGAACGAGCAGTACTTC. This translates into CASSPSVAGGLNEQYF.